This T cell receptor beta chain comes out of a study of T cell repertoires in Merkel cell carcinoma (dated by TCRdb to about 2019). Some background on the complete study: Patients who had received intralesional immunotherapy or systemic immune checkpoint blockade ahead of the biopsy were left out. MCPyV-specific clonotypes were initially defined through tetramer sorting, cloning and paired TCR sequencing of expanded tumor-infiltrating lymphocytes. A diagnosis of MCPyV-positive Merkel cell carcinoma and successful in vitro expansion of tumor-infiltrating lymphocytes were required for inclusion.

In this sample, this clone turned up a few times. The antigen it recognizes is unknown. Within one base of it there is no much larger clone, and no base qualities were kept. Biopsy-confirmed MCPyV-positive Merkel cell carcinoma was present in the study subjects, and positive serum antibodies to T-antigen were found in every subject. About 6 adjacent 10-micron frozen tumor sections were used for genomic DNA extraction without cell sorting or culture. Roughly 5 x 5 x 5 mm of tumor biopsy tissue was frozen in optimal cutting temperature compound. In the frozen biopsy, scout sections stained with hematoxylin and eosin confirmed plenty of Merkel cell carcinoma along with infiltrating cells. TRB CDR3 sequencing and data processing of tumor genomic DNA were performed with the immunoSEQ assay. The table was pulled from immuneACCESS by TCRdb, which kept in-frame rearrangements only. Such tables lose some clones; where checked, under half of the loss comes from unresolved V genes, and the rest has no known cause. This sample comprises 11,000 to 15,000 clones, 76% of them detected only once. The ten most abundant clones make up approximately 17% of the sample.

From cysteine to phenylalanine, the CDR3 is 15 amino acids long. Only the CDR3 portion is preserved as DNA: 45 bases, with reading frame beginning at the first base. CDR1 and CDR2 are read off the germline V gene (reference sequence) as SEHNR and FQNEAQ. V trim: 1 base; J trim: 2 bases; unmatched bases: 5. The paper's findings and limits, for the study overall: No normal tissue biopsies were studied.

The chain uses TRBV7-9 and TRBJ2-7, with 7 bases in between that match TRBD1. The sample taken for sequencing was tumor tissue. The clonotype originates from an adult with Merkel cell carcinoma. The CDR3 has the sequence CASSLVQTGPYEQYF. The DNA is TGTGCCAGCAGCTTAGTGCAGACAGGGCCCTACGAGCAGTACTTC.